The entry below describes one TCR beta chain. This clone was detected a few times. Its specific antigen is unknown. Base quality data are lacking; no much larger clone is found one base away. The library relied on the immunoSEQ multiplex PCR assay. RNA was extracted from all samples and reverse transcribed into cDNA as template for TCR sequencing. First-strand cDNA was synthesized with SuperScript III using a 2:1 mix of oligo-dT and random hexamers. A synthetic immune receptor repertoire was used to gauge amplification bias, and whatever bias remained was removed computationally. Regarding the original processing steps: Raw reads were preprocessed to remove errors, and CDR3 was defined according to IMGT conventions as the region from the conserved cysteine to phenylalanine. Clonality was computed by normalizing Shannon entropy by log2 of the number of productive unique TCRs and subtracting the result from 1. Whether scalp clones were CD4 or CD8 was inferred by matching scalp TCRbeta sequences against CD4 and CD8 repertoires sorted from blood. TCRdb stores this immuneACCESS table with in-frame sequences only. Part of the clones is absent; in the studies checked, under half of the shortfall reflects unresolved V genes, and no reason is known for the rest. That table gives V, J and clone size, and the DNA gave D and trimming. The sample table contains about 160,000 clones; only one count was recorded for over 45% of them. Approximately 6.6% of the sample is in the top ten clones.

From alopecia areata patients, peripheral blood was collected along with lesional scalp punch biopsies. PBMCs were isolated by density centrifugation and stained for CD3, CD4 and CD8, after which CD4+ and CD8+ T cells were sorted on a FACSAria. This entry is derived from a study of CD8+ T cells in alopecia areata (dated 2018 in TCRdb). Regarding the study in general: The treated patients took part in an open-label pilot trial in which moderate-to-severe alopecia areata was treated with oral tofacitinib at 5 to 10 mg twice daily. Tofacitinib was given for 6 to 18 months, followed by 6 months of follow-up off drug to assess delayed response and recurrence. High-throughput TCRbeta sequencing was used to examine T cell clonal expansion in alopecia areata in both the C3H/HeJ mouse model and human patients. In humans, TCRbeta sequencing was performed on scalp tissue and on sorted CD4+ and CD8+ peripheral blood T cells from healthy controls and from patients with patchy or totalis/universalis alopecia areata. Tofacitinib-treated patients had biopsies at baseline and at 4 and 24 weeks of treatment, with a later scalp biopsy in several patients. Scalp clonality was compared among normal scalp (n=4), patchy alopecia areata scalp (n=8), and alopecia totalis/universalis scalp (n=8). RNA came from the PAXgene miRNA kit for fixed scalp, the miRNeasy kit for PBMCs, and the RNeasy kit for mouse skin. Amplification of TCRbeta CDR3 regions was done by immunoSEQ multiplex PCR using 35 Vbeta forward primers and 13 Jbeta reverse primers.

For CDR1 and CDR2, the germline V gene lists MDHEN and SYDVKM. From the cysteine through the phenylalanine, the CDR3 covers 12 amino acids. Just the 36-base CDR3 DNA is kept, in frame starting at base 1. At the junction V is shortened by 6 bases and J by 4 bases, with 8 bases in between. General conclusions and limits of the study: Higher clonality and more expanded CD8+ clones were observed in lesional scalp than in normal scalp, particularly in alopecia totalis/universalis, a finding suggestive of antigenic drive. Shared TCR sequences between patients were less evident than in mice, which may be partly attributable to HLA diversity in the patient population. Scalp TCR repertoire analysis is complicated because resident alphabeta T cells in normal human skin are also sequenced, whereas mouse skin is dominated by gammadelta T cells.

The TCR comes from a human donor with alopecia areata. The rearranged chain carries TRBV28 and TRBJ2-3; the D gene identity is not certain. Source material: CD4+ T cells sorted from blood. The CDR3 has the sequence CASSLGPDTQYF. The nucleotide sequence is given as TGTGCCAGCAGCCTAGGGCCAGATACGCAGTATTTT.